A selection of T cell receptor beta chains follows, all from one sample in a study of Ad26.COV2.S vaccination and SARS-CoV-2 variants. Here immunoSEQ multiplex PCR was the method, and the copy in TCRdb shows in-frame clones only, minus some. Of about 430,000 clones listed, more than 80% are singletons. The sample was peripheral blood, taken in a trial of Ad26.COV2.S vaccine versus placebo. The receptors here all came from a person aged 18 to 59 who received the Ad26.COV2.S COVID-19 vaccine or a placebo. Each CDR3 is given with its conserved first and last residue. D genes are given only for firm matches. Rows give clone size only sometimes, using once, few, many, or a class for an expanded clone.

j_call | v_call | clone_size | d_call | cdr3_nt | cdr3_aa
TRBJ2-1 | TRBV3-1/TRBV3-2 | - | - | TGTGCCAGCAATAGTGTGGAGGATGAGCAGTTCTTC | CASNSVEDEQFF
TRBJ2-1 | TRBV6-4 | - | - | TGTGCCAGCAGTGGAGCGGAGAGCTCCTACAATGAGCAGTTCTTC | CASSGAESSYNEQFF
TRBJ2-1 | TRBV9 | - | TRBD2 | TGTGCCAGCAGCGTAGGGGCTAGCGGGAGGGGTGAGCAGTTCTTC | CASSVGASGRGEQFF
TRBJ2-3 | TRBV24-1 | - | TRBD2 | TGTGCCACCAGTGATACCCTTCGACTAGCTGACGGCACAGATACGCAGTATTTT | CATSDTLRLADGTDTQYF
TRBJ1-2 | TRBV18 | - | - | TGTGCCAGCTCACCAAGATGGGAGGGAAACTATGGCTACACCTTC | CASSPRWEGNYGYTF
TRBJ2-1 | TRBV28 | - | TRBD1 | TGTGCCAGCAGCAAGGGACAGGGCTATACTGAGCAGTTCTTC | CASSKGQGYTEQFF
TRBJ2-3 | TRBV13 | - | - | TGTGCCAGCACCCAGATGAGCCTGTGGGGCACAGATACGCAGTATTTT | CASTQMSLWGTDTQYF
TRBJ1-1 | TRBV6-2/TRBV6-3 | - | - | TGTGCCAGCAGCCCCTCCAGTTGGGTGAACACTGAAGCTTTCTTT | CASSPSSWVNTEAFF
TRBJ2-7 | TRBV28 | - | TRBD1 | TGTGCCAGCAGTGCCCCCGGGACAGGGAGTTCCTACGAGCAGTACTTC | CASSAPGTGSSYEQYF
TRBJ1-2 | TRBV6-1 | - | - | TGTGCCAGCAGTGAATCGCAGGTGGCTAACTATGGCTACACCTTC | CASSESQVANYGYTF
TRBJ2-1 | TRBV5-1 | - | TRBD1 | TGCGCCAGCAGCCCGGGACAGGGTTACAATGAGCAGTTCTTC | CASSPGQGYNEQFF
TRBJ1-6 | TRBV19 | - | - | TGTGCCAGTAGTCGACTAGGACAGTACACTAATTCACCCCTCCACTTT | CASSRLGQYTNSPLHF
TRBJ1-2 | TRBV4-3 | once | - | TGCGCCAGCAGCCAAGTAGGGTCTAACTATGGCTACACCTTC | CASSQVGSNYGYTF
TRBJ1-5 | TRBV9 | once | - | TGTGCCAGCAGCGTAGACCCGATAGATCAGCCCCAGCATTTT | CASSVDPIDQPQHF
TRBJ2-1 | TRBV7-2 | many | - | TGTGCCAGCAGCTTAGACTCGTGGGCCCAGTTCTTC | CASSLDSWAQFF
TRBJ2-2 | TRBV7-2 | - | TRBD2 | TGTGCCAGCAGCCCGGGGACTAGCGGCACCGGGGAGCTGTTTTTT | CASSPGTSGTGELFF
TRBJ1-1 | TRBV6-2/TRBV6-3 | - | - | TGTGCCAGCAGTTACGGGGGTATTGAAGCTTTCTTT | CASSYGGIEAFF
TRBJ2-3 | TRBV7-8 | - | - | TGTGCCAGCAGGAAACCGGGACAAGCCACAGATACGCAGTATTTT | CASRKPGQATDTQYF
TRBJ2-1 | TRBV7-2 | - | TRBD2 | TGTGCCAGCAGCCTAACCAGCGGGACGATCTACAATGAGCAGTTCTTC | CASSLTSGTIYNEQFF
TRBJ1-1 | TRBV18 | - | - | TGTGCCAGCTCCCCGGGCACCTCGAACACTGAAGCTTTCTTT | CASSPGTSNTEAFF
TRBJ2-1 | TRBV19 | - | TRBD2 | TGTGCCAGTAGCCCTGGGGGACTAGCGGGAGGGGTTGATGAGCAGTTCTTC | CASSPGGLAGGVDEQFF
TRBJ2-3 | TRBV9 | - | TRBD2 | TGTGCCAGCAGCGTAGCGGGAGGGCCTAATCATACGCAGTATTTT | CASSVAGGPNHTQYF
TRBJ2-2 | TRBV2 | - | - | TGTGCCAGCAGTGGGAACACCGGGGAGCTGTTTTTT | CASSGNTGELFF
TRBJ2-1 | TRBV4-1 | once | - | TGCGCCAGCAGCCCCCGTGAGTCCCGCGAGCGAAATGCTGAGCAGTTCTTC | CASSPRESRERNAEQFF
TRBJ2-5 | TRBV28 | - | - | TGTGCCAGCTCCGTCATGGCGACCCAGTACTTC | CASSVMATQYF
TRBJ1-5 | TRBV6-1 | - | - | TGTGCCAGCAGTGAAGACAGAGGGAGTGTCAATCAGCCCCAGCATTTT | CASSEDRGSVNQPQHF
TRBJ2-7 | TRBV11-2 | - | - | TGTGCCAGCAGCTCTAGGGCAGGAGATACCTACGAGCAGTACTTC | CASSSRAGDTYEQYF
TRBJ2-5 | TRBV2 | - | - | TGTGCCAGCAGTTTCATGGGTTCATTAGAGACCCAGTACTTC | CASSFMGSLETQYF
TRBJ2-7 | TRBV2 | - | - | TGTGCTGCCGTTTGGGCTTCCTACGAGCAGTACTTC | CAAVWASYEQYF
TRBJ2-7 | TRBV15 | - | TRBD2 | TGTGCCACCAGCAGAGCTCGGCTAGCGGGAGGTGGCCACGAGCAGTACTTC | CATSRARLAGGGHEQYF
TRBJ1-2 | TRBV30 | - | - | TGTGCCTGGAGCCCCATGGGGCCCTATGGCTACACCTTC | CAWSPMGPYGYTF
TRBJ1-2 | TRBV21-1 | - | - | TGTGCCAGCAGCAATAAAGGACAGGGGGCTGAGGGCTACACCTTC | CASSNKGQGAEGYTF
TRBJ2-3 | TRBV2 | - | - | TGTGCCAGCAGTGAAGCCCGAGAGGGGCAGTATTTT | CASSEAREGQYF
TRBJ1-1 | TRBV10-1 | - | - | TGCGCCAGCAGTGACTCAGGGACCGTGAACACTGAAGCTTTCTTT | CASSDSGTVNTEAFF
TRBJ1-2 | TRBV10-3 | - | TRBD1 | TGTGCCATCAGTGAGTCGATTGACAGGGGATCCTATGGCTACACCTTC | CAISESIDRGSYGYTF
TRBJ1-1 | TRBV5-4 | - | - | TGTGCCAGCAGCTTTAGGGACGAGAACACTGAAGCTTTCTTT | CASSFRDENTEAFF
TRBJ2-5 | TRBV19 | - | TRBD2 | TGTGCCAGTAGTACGACTAGCGGGAAGGAGACCCAGTACTTC | CASSTTSGKETQYF
TRBJ2-3 | TRBV12-5 | - | TRBD2 | TGTGCTAGTGGTTTGGTAGCGGGAGACGGGACAGATACGCAGTATTTT | CASGLVAGDGTDTQYF
TRBJ2-7 | TRBV5-1 | - | - | TGCGCCAGCAGCTTGGAGGGCGCTTACGAGCAGTACTTC | CASSLEGAYEQYF
TRBJ1-6 | TRBV5-6 | - | - | TGTGCCAGCAACCGAGAAGCGAATTCACCCCTCCACTTT | CASNREANSPLHF
TRBJ2-1 | TRBV24-1 | once | TRBD2 | TGTGCCACCAGCCGTGCGGGAGTGAATGAGCAGTTCTTC | CATSRAGVNEQFF
TRBJ1-5 | TRBV6-2/TRBV6-3 | - | - | TGTGCCAGCAGTTACCCAACGGTGGGGCAGCCCCAGCATTTT | CASSYPTVGQPQHF
TRBJ2-3 | TRBV4-1 | - | TRBD1 | TGCGCCAGCAGCCCCACCCGAGGGACAGAAGAAACAGATACGCAGTATTTT | CASSPTRGTEETDTQYF
TRBJ2-7 | TRBV4-3 | - | TRBD1 | TGCGCCAGCAGCCAGATCGGACAGGGGGTCTACGAGCAGTACTTC | CASSQIGQGVYEQYF
TRBJ2-5 | TRBV7-9 | - | - | TGTGCCAGCAGCTTAGATGGGTCAGCGCAAGTGACCCAGTACTTC | CASSLDGSAQVTQYF
TRBJ1-4 | TRBV6-5 | - | TRBD1 | TGTGCCAGCAGTTACTCGAAGCAGGGGGCTTCAAATCGGCTGTTTTTT | CASSYSKQGASNRLFF
TRBJ2-7 | TRBV7-2 | - | TRBD2 | TGTGCCAGCAGCCTGGGGGGCGGGAGGTCCTACGAGCAGTACTTC | CASSLGGGRSYEQYF
TRBJ2-7 | TRBV19 | once | TRBD2 | TGTGCCAGTAGTATGGTAGCGGGAGAATACGAGCAGTACTTC | CASSMVAGEYEQYF
TRBJ1-1 | TRBV10-2 | - | TRBD1 | TGCGCCAGCAGTTCGACAGGGAGCACTGAAGCTTTCTTT | CASSSTGSTEAFF
TRBJ2-7 | TRBV30 | - | - | TGTGCCTGGAGTTTAAGCGTGGGAGGTTTCTCCTACGAGCAGTACTTC | CAWSLSVGGFSYEQYF